A single sample is the source of the 21 T cell receptor beta chains below, sequenced in a study of glioma-infiltrating T cells. Using RNA template, CDR3s of TCR alpha and beta were amplified with iRepertoire arm-PCR. TCRdb independently ran MiXCR on the multiplex PCR reads; one entry per CDR3 protein. The repertoire consists of 150,000 to 200,000 distinct CDR3 sequences, with around 45% occurring once and the leading ten covering 5.2%. Sequenced: glioma tissue, nonneoplastic brain tissue, or PBMCs (not recorded which). These TCRs come from a human donor with low-grade glioma or glioblastoma, undergoing nonglioma brain surgery, or in good health (not recorded which).

For this clonotype: A much bigger clone sits one base away, suggesting this may be a read error. The rearrangement uses TRBV3-1 and TRBJ2-3; TRBD2 might be the D (5 bases). The CDR3 sequence is 15 residues long. Germline values: CDR1 LGHDT, CDR2 YNNKEL (reference sequence). In nucleotides, the CDR3 is TGTGCCAGCAGCCAAGATCGGAGGAGCACAGATACGAAGTATTTT. Translating it yields CASSQDRRSTDTKYF.

This clonotype was recorded at least ten times. J is TRBJ2-1 and V is TRBV7-7; 9 bases line up with TRBD2. The CDR3 has 15 amino acids. CDR1 and CDR2 (germline): SSHAT, FNYEAQ (reference sequence). Losses at the gene ends were 5 bases for V and 8 bases for J; bases not matched to a gene: 10. CDR3 residues: CASSTTLAGYDEQFF. As DNA, the CDR3 is TGTGCCAGCAGCACGACTCTAGCGGGGTATGATGAGCAGTTCTTC.

With regard to this clonotype: Its ends do not fully match the called genes, so a read error is possible. This chain connects TRBV15 to TRBJ2-1, with D possibly being TRBD1 or TRBD2 (6 bases each). Germline CDR1 is LNHNV and CDR2 is YYDKDF (reference sequence). The CDR3 covers 19 residues. CDR3 nucleotide sequence: TGTGCCACCAGGAGAGATGAGAGGGGGGCGGCGCCCCCCCCCAATGAGCAGTTCTTC. Translating it yields CATRRDERGAAPPPNEQFF.

In regard to this clonotype: It may be a read error: a sequence one base away is much more abundant. The chain links TRBV20-1 to TRBJ2-5, with 7 bases aligning to TRBD1. Germline CDR1 and CDR2: DFQATT and SNEGSKA (reference sequence). The CDR3 length is 12 residues. With 7 bases clipped from V and 11 bases from J, the junction kept 13 bases outside the gene matches. The CDR3 DNA is TGCAGTGGACAGGGTCCCCTAAACAAGCAGTACTTC. It specifies CSGQGPLNKQYF.

This clonotype came up once. At one boundary the junction diverges from the germline segment, which might be a read error. The chain combines TRBV27 with TRBJ2-5, with no clear D. Germline CDR1 reads MNHEY; CDR2 reads SMNVEV (reference sequence). This CDR3 spans 12 amino acids. The CDR3 loop reads CASVGYHENQYF. In DNA, the CDR3 is TGTGCCAGCGTGGGGTACCACGAGAACCAGTACTTC.

Ten or more counts support this clonotype. The chain has TRBV3-1 and TRBJ2-3; D may be TRBD1 (6 bases). The CDR3 has 17 residues. Germline V gene lookup returns CDR1 LGHDT and CDR2 YNNKEL (reference sequence). The V end was cut by 0 bases, the J end by 2 bases, with 15 bases between. CDR3 coding DNA: TGTGCCAGCAGCCAAGAAACAGGGTTAATTCTCACAGATACGCAGTATTTT. As protein: CASSQETGLILTDTQYF.

This clonotype came up many times. CDR3 region: CASSQSAGSYEQYF. CDR3 bases: TGTGCCAGCAGCCAATCGGCGGGCTCCTACGAGCAGTACTTC. The chain joins TRBV3-1 to TRBJ2-7; the D gene is possibly TRBD2 (5 bases). The CDR3 runs to 14 residues. V was trimmed by 2 bases and J by 0 bases, leaving 8 bases between them. Looked up from germline, CDR1 is LGHDT and CDR2 is YNNKEL (reference sequence).

This clonotype was seen many times. The germline gene is not matched at one end of the junction; a read error may be the cause. The genes are TRBV28 and TRBJ2-1; 12 nucleotides match TRBD1. Germline lookup yields CDR1 MDHEN and CDR2 SYDVKM. CDR3 length: 12 residues. CDR3 nucleotides: TGTGCCAGCAAGGGACAGGGGGCTAAGGGGCTCTTC. Residues: CASKGQGAKGLF.

In its sample, this clonotype was seen many times. This sequence joins TRBV6-1 and TRBJ2-1; TRBD2 agrees at 10 bases. Germline V CDR1 and CDR2: MNHNS, SASEGT. J gave up 8 bases and V 5 bases, and 9 bases lay outside the gene matches. The CDR3 sequence is 15 residues long. The CDR3 reads CASSMSGRDGYEQFF. The CDR3 DNA sequence: TGTGCCAGCAGTATGAGCGGGAGGGATGGGTATGAGCAGTTCTTC.

This clonotype was counted between two and nine times. The chain recombines TRBV29-1 with TRBJ1-4; D uncertain. The germline V and J ends were trimmed by 0 bases and 8 bases, with 7 bases remaining between them. CDR1 is SQVTM, CDR2 ANQGSEA, per germline. CDR3 size: 12 residues. The CDR3 protein is CSVEDIGEKLFF. CDR3 DNA: TGCAGCGTTGAAGATATCGGGGAAAAACTGTTTTTT.

About this clonotype: A much bigger clone sits one base away, suggesting this may be a read error. DNA for the CDR3: TGTGCCAGAAGAAGGCCCGGAGGTAACTATGGCTACACCTTC. Protein product: CARRRPGGNYGYTF. The gene calls are TRBV28 and TRBJ1-2; D is unclear. The ends were cut back, 9 bases at V and 1 base at J, with 15 bases in the middle. Germline assignment: CDR1 MDHEN and CDR2 SYDVKM. The CDR3 is made up of 14 amino acids.

This clonotype occurred many times. The chain links TRBV20-1 to TRBJ2-5, with 11 bases matching TRBD1. The CDR3 is 15 amino acids. Germline CDR1 and CDR2: DFQATT and SNEGSKA (reference sequence). V shed 2 bases and J 4 bases; nucleotides not matched to a gene: 6. In nucleotides, the CDR3 is TGCAGTGCTAGAAAGGACAGGGGGCGCGGAGAGACCCAGTACTTC. Protein product: CSARKDRGRGETQYF.

In the case of this clonotype: A much bigger clone sits one base away, suggesting this may be a read error. The V and J genes are TRBV18 and TRBJ1-5; a possible D gene is TRBD1 (5 bases). This CDR3 is 15 amino acids long. V shed 1 base and J shed 5 bases, with 12 bases lying between them. CDR1 is KGHSH, CDR2 LQKENI, per germline. DNA of the CDR3: TGTGCCAGCTCACCACGGGGCAGGCGAGATCAGCCCCAGCATTTT. Its protein product is CASSPRGRRDQPQHF.

This clonotype came up once. An end of the junction differs from the germline gene, which may be a read error. The chain employs TRBV5-1 and TRBJ2-7; tentatively, D is TRBD1 (5 bases). Per the germline V gene, CDR1 is SGHRS and CDR2 is YFSETQ. CDR3 length equals 12 residues. In DNA, the CDR3 is TGCGCCATCAGCCAGGGAACCTACGAGCAGTACTTC. Translating gives CAISQGTYEQYF.

This chain links TRBV29-1 with TRBJ2-1; a possible D gene is TRBD2 (5 bases). The V and J ends lost 3 bases and 3 bases respectively, with 12 bases between them. CDR3 length: 14 amino acids. Looked up from germline, CDR1 is SQVTM and CDR2 is ANQGSEA. In nucleotides, the CDR3 is TGCAGCGTTGAGACGGGGAAAGACTACAATGAGCAGTTCTTC. It encodes CSVETGKDYNEQFF.

This clonotype was seen repeatedly, ten times or more. The gene calls are TRBV20-1 and TRBJ2-7; 10 bases match TRBD2. This CDR3 has 16 residues. CDR1 and CDR2 from the germline V gene are DFQATT and SNEGSKA (reference sequence). Trimming removed 2 bases from V and 0 bases from J; junction bases left unmatched: 7. CDR3 amino acids: CSARKPGLASSYEQYF. In DNA, the CDR3 is TGCAGTGCTAGAAAGCCGGGACTAGCGAGCTCCTACGAGCAGTACTTC.

This clonotype was seen at least ten times. This chain joins TRBV6-1 and TRBJ2-2; 13 bases are shared with TRBD2. V shed 6 bases, J shed 7 bases, and the junction held 8 bases outside the gene matches. Germline CDR1 is MNHNS and CDR2 is SASEGT. The CDR3 is 16 residues long. CDR3 protein: CASRPGTSGMFGELFF. The CDR3 DNA reads TGTGCCAGCAGACCCGGGACTAGCGGGATGTTCGGGGAGCTGTTTTTT.

The V call is TRBV2, the J call TRBJ1-3; D gene unclear. Germline CDR1 SNHLY, CDR2 FYNNEI. CDR3 size: 13 residues. Trimming left V 9 bases short and J 0 bases short, with 9 bases between. The CDR3 DNA sequence: TGTGCCAGAAGAGGATCCTCTGGAAACACCATATATTTT. As protein: CARRGSSGNTIYF.

In the case of this clonotype: One end of the junction is discordant with germline, which a read error may explain. CDR3 in amino acids: CSANRGSGTEDLF. In DNA, the CDR3 is TGCAGTGCAAACCGGGGCTCGGGGACTGAAGATTTATTT. The chain combines TRBV20-1 with TRBJ1-1; maybe TRBD1 (5 bases). Germline CDR1 reads DFQATT; CDR2 reads SNEGSKA (reference sequence). The CDR3 spans 13 residues.

V gene TRBV4-1 combines with J gene TRBJ2-7; TRBD2 matches 7 bases. There are 15 residues in the CDR3. With 4 bases clipped from V and 6 bases from J, the junction kept 12 bases outside the gene matches. CDR1 and CDR2 from the germline V gene are MGHRA and YSYEKL. The CDR3 coding sequence is TGCGCCAGCAGCCTCCTGGGGGGGGGAGTGGTCGAGCAGTACTTC. Amino acids: CASSLLGGGVVEQYF.

A remark on this clonotype: One base away lies a much larger clone, so this may be a sequencing read error. The chain links TRBV18 to TRBJ2-1; 8 bases fit TRBD1. CDR3 length: 13 amino acids. Germline CDR1 reads KGHSH; CDR2 reads LQKENI. Here the CDR3 reads CSSLGQGVNEQFF. The CDR3 bases are TGTTCCAGCCTCGGACAGGGAGTCAATGAGCAGTTCTTC.